This T cell receptor (beta chain) was sequenced during a study of cytomegalovirus exposure and HLA in healthy donors (dated by TCRdb to about 2017). Background on the whole study: In an earlier analysis of approximately 500 of the donors, under 300 Gb of sequence data and 117 million unique TCR beta sequences from about 190 million T cells were reported. A later analysis re-analyzed previously published TCR beta repertoires from roughly 630 donors and added high-resolution HLA genotyping to study TCR occurrence patterns. An early release that covered around 590 HLA-typed donors contained about 300 gigabases of sequencing data and about 84 million unique TCR sequences. The aim of the study was to test whether cataloging public T cell receptors could identify signatures of past pathogen exposure. Four or five DR-DQ haplotypes were handled as single units for association and clustering, since linkage in the cohort was strong. Alongside the repertoire data, information on donor age, sex, ethnicity and CMV serostatus was compiled. The study used immunosequencing to profile the T cell repertoires of more than 650 subjects and linked those repertoires to cytomegalovirus serostatus. HLA typing included class I and class II loci at four-digit resolution. To predict cytomegalovirus infection status, the study combined high-throughput TCR immunosequencing, statistical association of individual TCRs with disease status, and machine learning. Every discovery cohort repertoire had been produced on one sequencing platform. Rather than drawing on any new phenotypic data, the later analysis identified candidate immune exposures from TCR beta sequences and the way those sequences occurred across donors. Typing coverage varied by locus: roughly 629-640 donors for A, B, C, DRB1 and DQB1; more than 500 for DQA1; about 590 for DPA1; around 450 for DPB1. Across approximately 400 genotyped donors of the cohort, an average of approximately 220,000 unique TCR beta nucleotide sequences per donor were sequenced, and 15% to 20% of those sequences were non-productive. A later genetic analysis used genome-wide SNP genotypes for about 65% of the 666 donors, treating that subset as a discovery cohort. Of the 350 to 450 genotyped donors, 75% to 85% were placed in the genetic ancestry cluster associated with self-reported Caucasian donors. A separate validation cohort of approximately 120 different subjects was used in addition to the roughly 700-subject first cohort. To decide whether each TCR beta V gene segment behaved as functional or pseudogenic, an earlier analysis of 587 of the donors relied on high-throughput TCR beta sequencing. What the study reported, not specific to this receptor: A later analysis associated 17,000 or so TCR beta sequences with specific HLA alleles at a false discovery rate of 0.05. In a later analysis, most CMV-associated TCR beta chains were found to appear HLA-restricted, with HLA associations seemingly driven largely by CMV exposure. In a later analysis, the rate of TCR association differed among HLA loci, with DRB1 alleles having the most associated TCRs and HLA-C alleles having the fewest. The classifier was reported to diagnose cytomegalovirus status with high specificity and sensitivity in both the original cohort and the validation cohort. Compared with equally common non-associated chains, HLA-associated TCR beta chains in a later analysis were more clonally expanded and had lower generation probabilities. The presence/absence analyses assumed that sequencing depth was roughly uniform across donors, and that assumption may not be true. Most TCR sequences were observed very rarely across donors, whereas some public TCRs were present in many individuals. A cluster of highly shared sequence variants was judged likely to be a technical artifact of the sequencing pipeline. An association between a missense DCLRE1C variant and V-gene and J-gene trimming of TCR beta chains was found in a later genetic analysis and replicated in an independent cohort. Some IMGT-functional V segments, including TRBV6-2 and TRBV6-3, could not be told apart with the 87-base-pair reads, so those segments were excluded. In an earlier analysis of some 550 of the donors, most TCR beta V segments were observed in productive rearrangements about 90% or about 30% of the time, broadly matching IMGT annotations. Compared with the roughly 710-donor mean, donors in an Asian-associated ancestry cluster had fewer N-insertions in productive TCRs, according to a later genetic analysis. A few of the identified cytomegalovirus-associated TCR beta chains were confirmed in vitro to be specific for cytomegalovirus antigens. In a later analysis, several top co-occurrence clusters were reported to appear linked to parvovirus B19, influenza, CMV and Epstein-Barr virus. It was suggested by the authors that the approach could potentially be generalized to other disease states and immunological phenotypes. Because HLA typing was missing for some donors at each locus, association tests included only the typed subset. Strong co-occurrence of HLA alleles, especially DR and DQ, made assigning TCR associations to individual alleles difficult. CMV serostatus was the only immune exposure information available for the cohort. This cohort had only TCR beta chains sequenced, and the lack of alpha or paired-chain data limited which features could be detected. A total of 150 to 200 TCR beta chains were listed by the study as associated with cytomegalovirus. A further reported finding was that TCR beta sequences accurately predicted the HLA-A and HLA-B alleles for most subjects in the first cohort. Because counts were too low, 15 to 20 rarely observed V segments, including chromosome 9 orphons, were excluded from the earlier analysis of under 650 of the donors. Correlated functional status among segregating V segments might reflect linkage disequilibrium, but an unknown experimental factor could not be ruled out.

The cohort consisted of 600 or so healthy bone marrow donors. At the time of sampling, all cohort members were nominally healthy, though unrecorded immune exposures were likely present. The donor tested CMV seronegative and was one of the 352 seronegative cohort members. A peripheral blood sample was collected from each donor, and TCR beta sequencing was performed on peripheral blood mononuclear cells. Genomic DNA was extracted from the blood cell samples with the Qiagen DNeasy Blood Extraction Kit. To prepare the library, the immunoSEQ multiplex PCR assay was applied. A mixture of 60 forward primers for TCR Vbeta segments and 13 reverse primers for TCR Jbeta segments was used in the multiplex PCR. The CDR3 region of rearranged TCR beta genes was amplified from genomic DNA with a multiplex PCR assay. The Illumina HiSeq System was used to sequence the amplified TCR beta libraries as 87-base-pair reads. The study's processing was this. A later analysis tallied around 80 million unique TCR beta chains across the 666 repertoires, and around 12 million of those chains were shared by two or more donors. Raw reads were error-corrected and collapsed into unique sequences by a nearest-neighbor algorithm in which closely related sequences were merged to remove PCR and sequencing errors. To assign V, D and J gene segments, CDR3 sequences were aligned to IMGT reference sequences. For a sequence to be retained, at least a six-nucleotide match to both a V gene segment and a J gene segment was required. A rearrangement counted as productive if the CDR3 had no stop codons and remained in frame with V and J, and every other rearrangement counted as non-productive. Following IMGT convention, CDR3 was defined as the stretch from the second conserved V-encoded cysteine to the conserved J-encoded phenylalanine. Sequences without an unambiguous match to a single V gene segment were excluded from the earlier analysis of 450 to 650 of the donors. An earlier analysis of 500 to 600 of the donors classified V segments as functional when productive rearrangements were above 56.7% and as segregating when the standard deviation between donors was above 5%. To diagnose cytomegalovirus status from the catalog of TCR beta chain sequences, a statistical classification framework was built. In a later analysis, TCR nucleotide sequences were compared against IMGT/GENE-DB human TR gene sequences so that V and J genes could be assigned. Using the TCRdist pipeline, a later analysis assigned CDR3 sequences along with most-parsimonious VDJ recombination scenarios. In a later analysis, each TCR beta chain was defined by its CDR3 amino acid sequence together with its V-gene family, and reads without a unique V-gene family were excluded. As a way to deal with suspected cross-contamination and a sequencing artifact, a later analysis dropped 450 to 600 nucleotide sequences that were highly shared and had low generation probability. For each public chain, a later analysis derived a clonal expansion index from normalized ranks of inferred template counts within each repertoire. A later analysis computed generation probabilities with a VDJ recombination model fitted to out-of-frame rearrangements, and checked the results against IGoR. A later analysis scored TCR-TCR, TCR-HLA and TCR-CMV co-occurrence with hypergeometric tests, applying a repertoire-size bias correction to TCR pairs. False discovery rates were estimated in a later analysis by permuting HLA or CMV assignments 20 times. In a later analysis, co-occurring TCRs were grouped with DBSCAN, and TCRdist sequence similarity was added when clustering was performed within HLA-allele-positive subsets. Co-occurrence clustering excluded repertoires with fewer than 30,000 or more than 120,000 public chains, plus five with anomalous nucleotide sharing. Imported from immuneACCESS, the table was reduced by TCRdb to in-frame sequences with V and J called. These copies leave out some clones; in studies compared against another copy, an unresolved V gene accounts for under half, and the cause of the remainder is not known. V and J calls and clone size are given by that table; D and trimming were obtained from the DNA. The sample has some 71,000 clones on record, 75% to 80% of them singletons. The ten top clones hold roughly 3% of the sample.

The CDR3 spans 11 residues, from the cysteine through the phenylalanine. Only the CDR3 DNA stays, 33 bases, in frame from base 1. Compared with germline, V lacks 10 bases and J lacks 8 bases; bases without a gene match: 6. CDR1 and CDR2, looked up from the germline V gene, are MDHEN and SYDVKM. This clone was seen once. Its cognate antigen has yet to be identified. There are no base qualities to consult, and no much larger clone falls within one base. The chain is encoded by TRBV28 joined to TRBJ1-2; 8 bases in between match TRBD1. The sequenced material came from PBMCs. The receptor was isolated from a man aged 18 to 30 in good health and CMV-seronegative. CDR3 loop: CATNRGLGYTF. Here is the DNA: TGTGCCACAAACAGGGGGTTAGGCTACACCTTC.